This passage covers 15 T cell receptor beta chains from one sample sequenced in a study of T cells in localized non-small cell lung cancer. This table comes from immunoSEQ multiplex PCR, and its TCRdb copy is limited to in-frame clones, with some not included. The sample yields 1,500 or so clones, approximately 19% seen once. The source material was lung tumor tissue, sampled before any cancer treatment. Receptor source: a male donor older than 55 with stage II squamous cell lung carcinoma.

The chain links TRBV4-1 to TRBJ2-7, with 8 bases aligning to TRBD1. This CDR3 is 13 amino acids long. The germline V gene has CDR1 MGHRA and CDR2 YSYEKL. J was trimmed by 5 bases and V by 6 bases; bases with no gene match: 6. As DNA, the CDR3 is TGCGCCAGCAGTCCACCGGGACAGGACGAGCAGTACTTC. Its protein is CASSPPGQDEQYF.

V is TRBV6-8 and J is TRBJ2-3, with 9 bases identical to TRBD2. The V and J ends lost 5 bases and 5 bases, in that order; junction bases with no gene match: 8. The CDR3 is 15 residues long. Germline loops: CDR1 MNHGY, CDR2 SAAAGT. In nucleotides, the CDR3 is TGTGCCAGCAGTGGAGATAGCGGGAGTGTAGATACGCAGTATTTT. This encodes CASSGDSGSVDTQYF.

DNA of the CDR3: TGTGCCAGTAGTATAAGTAGAAAGCGAATCTCTGGGGCCAACGTCCTGACTTTC. Translation: CASSISRKRISGANVLTF. V and J are TRBV19 and TRBJ2-6; D is unresolved. V was cut by 2 bases and J by 0 bases, with 14 bases left in between. CDR1 is LNHDA, CDR2 SQIVND, per germline (reference sequence). The CDR3 is made up of 18 amino acids.

This clone came up a few times. The V and J genes are TRBV9 and TRBJ2-7; 7 positions agree with TRBD1. This CDR3 has 16 residues. Germline loops: CDR1 SGDLS, CDR2 YYNGEE. The junction had 14 bases not matched to a gene; V was cut back by 5 bases and J by 3 bases. CDR3 sequence (DNA): TGTGCCAGCAGTTTAGTTAGGACAGGCCCGGGCTACGAGCAGTACTTC. Amino acid sequence: CASSLVRTGPGYEQYF.

This sequence joins TRBV19 and TRBJ2-3; 11 bases match TRBD2. The germline CDR1 and CDR2 sequences are LNHDA and SQIVND (reference sequence). The CDR3 spans 15 residues. Trimming removed 6 bases from V and 5 bases from J; junction bases left unmatched: 7. CDR3: CASSSSGRMIDTQYF. The DNA for the CDR3 is TGTGCCAGTAGCTCTAGCGGGAGGATGATAGATACGCAGTATTTT.

This clone was recorded a few times. The chain couples TRBV9 to TRBJ2-2; 7 bases align to TRBD1. The V gene's germline CDR1 is SGDLS and CDR2 YYNGEE. V gave up 0 bases and J gave up 6 bases; unmatched junction bases: 2. CDR3 length: 14 residues. The CDR3 bases are TGTGCCAGCAGCGTAGCCCAGGGGGCCGGGGAGCTGTTTTTT. The encoded protein is CASSVAQGAGELFF.

This clone is termed medium-sized. The rearrangement joins TRBV11-3 to TRBJ2-7; 11 positions match TRBD1. CDR1 SGHNT and CDR2 YENEEA come from the germline V gene. The CDR3 loop spans 14 amino acids. The V and J ends lost 5 bases and 4 bases, in that order; junction bases with no gene match: 4. The CDR3 region has the DNA TGTGCCAGCAGCCCCGGGACAGGGGGATACGAGCAGTACTTC. Translating it yields CASSPGTGGYEQYF. The whole variable domain, remainder taken from reference TRBV11-3 and TRBJ2-7, is EAGVVQSPRYKIIEKKQPVAFWCNPISGHNTLYWYLQNLGQGPELLIRYENEEAVDDSQLPKDRFSAERLKGVDSTLKIQPAELGDSAVYLCASSPGTGGYEQYFGPGTRLTVT.

This clone ranks as medium-sized. CDR3 sequence reads: CASSPWTSGRLAETQYF. The CDR3 nucleotides are TGTGCCAGCAGTCCCTGGACTAGCGGGAGGCTGGCGGAGACCCAGTACTTC. V and J are TRBV6-8 and TRBJ2-5, with 14 bases aligning to TRBD2. V lost 5 bases, J lost 5 bases, and 10 bases stayed unmatched. Germline CDR1 MNHGY, CDR2 SAAAGT. The CDR3 totals 17 residues.

The chain links TRBV6-8 to TRBJ1-4; the D is unclear. The CDR3 has 15 amino acids. Germline V gene lookup returns CDR1 MNHGY and CDR2 SAAAGT. V was shortened by 0 bases and J by 2 bases, with 7 bases between the two germline ends. This CDR3 is CASSYSRITNEKLFF. In nucleotides, the CDR3 is TGTGCCAGCAGTTACTCTCGCATCACTAATGAAAAACTGTTTTTT.

This clone was detected only a few times. V is TRBV6-8 and J is TRBJ1-5, with no clear D. This CDR3 is built from 13 residues. V was pared by 5 bases and J by 3 bases, with 8 bases between. The germline V gene has CDR1 MNHGY and CDR2 SAAAGT. The chain's CDR3 is CASSRGHNQPQHF. CDR3 bases: TGTGCCAGCAGTCGGGGTCACAATCAGCCCCAGCATTTT.

This clone was detected only a few times. The V call is TRBV28, the J call TRBJ1-2; the D gene is possibly TRBD1 (6 bases). CDR3 length: 16 residues. Germline V gene data show CDR1 as MDHEN and CDR2 as SYDVKM. V was cut by 1 base and J by 2 bases, with 14 bases left in between. CDR3 amino acids: CASSLSPTGLNYGYTF. The CDR3 DNA sequence: TGTGCCAGCAGTTTATCCCCAACAGGGTTGAACTATGGCTACACCTTC.

Only one count was recorded for this clone. The chain employs TRBV10-2 and TRBJ1-1, with TRBD1 identical over 7 bases. The CDR3 is 16 residues long. CDR1 WSHSY and CDR2 SAAADI come from the germline V gene. The ends lost 6 bases at V and 2 bases at J; junction bases unmatched: 12. The CDR3 loop reads CASSSPPGQRNTEAFF. Here the CDR3 DNA reads TGCGCCAGCAGCTCCCCACCGGGACAGAGAAACACTGAAGCTTTCTTT.

The chain joins TRBV2 to TRBJ1-2, with a possible D match to TRBD1 (5 bases). V lost 7 bases, J lost 6 bases, and 12 bases lay in between. CDR1 and CDR2 (germline): SNHLY, FYNNEI. CDR3 size: 12 residues. As DNA, the CDR3 is TGTGCCAGCACAGAGGCAGGGCATGGCTACACCTTC. It translates to CASTEAGHGYTF.

The rearrangement links TRBV18 to TRBJ2-3; TRBD1 is a possible D gene (5 bases). The V end was cut by 2 bases, the J end by 2 bases, with 11 bases between. Germline loops: CDR1 KGHSH, CDR2 LQKENI. The CDR3 spans 15 residues. The CDR3 DNA follows: TGTGCCAGCTCACCAGCAGGGATGTACACAGATACGCAGTATTTT. It is translated as CASSPAGMYTDTQYF.

The rearrangement joins TRBV19 to TRBJ2-2, with D tentatively TRBD1 (6 bases). Germline V CDR1 and CDR2: LNHDA, SQIVND (reference sequence). With 0 bases removed from V and 7 bases from J, the gap between germline ends came to 9 bases. This CDR3 contains 14 residues. The CDR3 spells CASSIEDSHGELFF. In DNA form, the CDR3 reads TGTGCCAGTAGTATAGAGGACAGTCACGGGGAGCTGTTTTTT.